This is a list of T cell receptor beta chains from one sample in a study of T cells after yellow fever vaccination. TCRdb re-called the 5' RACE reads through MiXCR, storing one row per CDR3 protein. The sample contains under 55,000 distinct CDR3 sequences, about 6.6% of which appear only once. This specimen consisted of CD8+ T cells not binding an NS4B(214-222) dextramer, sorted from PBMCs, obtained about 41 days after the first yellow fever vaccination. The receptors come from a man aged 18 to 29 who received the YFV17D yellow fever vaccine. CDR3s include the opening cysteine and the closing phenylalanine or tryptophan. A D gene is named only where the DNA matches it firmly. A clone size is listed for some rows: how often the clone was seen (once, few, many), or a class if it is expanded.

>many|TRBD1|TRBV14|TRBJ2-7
TGTGCCAGCAGCCAAGAAAACAGGGGTTCCGAGCAGTACTTC
CASSQENRGSEQYF
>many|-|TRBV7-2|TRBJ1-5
TGTGCCAGCAGCTTACTCGGTTTTAGCAATCAGCCCCAGCATTTT
CASSLLGFSNQPQHF
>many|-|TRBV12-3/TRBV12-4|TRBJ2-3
TGTGCCAGCGTAGCGTCGCCCGATAGACCGGATACGCAGTATTTT
CASVASPDRPDTQYF
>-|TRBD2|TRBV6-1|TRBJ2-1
TGTGCCAGCAGTGGGGAGGGATCCTACAATGAGCAGTTCTTC
CASSGEGSYNEQFF
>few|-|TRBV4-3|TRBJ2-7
TGCGCCAGCAGCCAAGAACACAGCCCGGATCGACAGCCCGAGCAGTACTTC
CASSQEHSPDRQPEQYF
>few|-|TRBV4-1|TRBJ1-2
TGCGCCAGCAGCCTTACCCCACAGGTCAGGTTTGAGGGCTACACCTTC
CASSLTPQVRFEGYTF
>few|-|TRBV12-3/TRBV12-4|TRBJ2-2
TGTGCCAGCAGTTTAGTGCAGGGTGTGGGGGAGCTGTTTTTT
CASSLVQGVGELFF
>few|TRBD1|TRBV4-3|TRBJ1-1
TGCGCCAGCAGCCAAGAGGGTACAGGGGGGCCCGACACTGAAGCTTTCTTT
CASSQEGTGGPDTEAFF
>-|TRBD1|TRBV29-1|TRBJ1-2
TGCAGCGTTAGACCGGGACAGGGGTTTTTAGACTATGGCTACACCTTC
CSVRPGQGFLDYGYTF
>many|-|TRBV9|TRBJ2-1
TGTGCCAGCAGCGTAGGGGCCGGAAGCTCCTACAATGAGCAGTTCTTC
CASSVGAGSSYNEQFF